Below, 3 T cell receptor beta chains from the same sample are listed, as sequenced in a study of graft-versus-host responses after intestinal transplantation. The data were produced by immunoSEQ multiplex PCR, yet TCRdb's version contains in-frame clones alone and is incomplete. The sample has about 78,000 clones; roughly 84% are singletons. The antigens of these receptors remain unknown. The input for sequencing was unstimulated CD8+ T cells sorted from spleen or lymph node cells, taken before transplant. All receptors come from a human donor who was the organ donor for an intestinal transplant.

The CDR3: CASSPLGGYGYTF. In DNA form, the CDR3 reads TGTGCCAGCAGCCCCCTAGGGGGGTATGGCTACACCTTC. The genes are TRBV14 and TRBJ1-2, with a weak D call TRBD1 (6 bases). Per the germline V gene, CDR1 is SGHDN and CDR2 is FVKESK. V was trimmed by 4 bases and J by 5 bases, leaving 11 bases between them. The CDR3 is made up of 13 amino acids.

The chain joins TRBV7-6 to TRBJ2-7, with TRBD1 matching 8 bases. Losses at the gene ends were 0 bases for V and 5 bases for J; bases not matched to a gene: 6. The CDR3 totals 15 residues. The V gene's germline CDR1 is SGHVS and CDR2 FNYEAQ. CDR3 DNA sequence: TGTGCCAGCAGCTTAGCGCAGGGGGCTATCAACGAGCAGTACTTC. Its translation: CASSLAQGAINEQYF.

The chain couples TRBV9 to TRBJ1-1; no reliable D call. CDR3 size: 14 residues. V lost 0 bases and J 1 base, leaving 7 bases between the germline ends. The germline CDR1 and CDR2 sequences are SGDLS and YYNGEE. CDR3 nucleotides: TGTGCCAGCAGCGTAGAGTCCGGGAACACTGAAGCTTTCTTT. It yields the protein CASSVESGNTEAFF.